The next 8 T cell receptor beta chains were all read from a single sample in a study of T cells after yellow fever vaccination. TCRdb itself ran the 5' RACE reads through MiXCR, one entry per CDR3 protein. The sample contains 300,000 to 350,000 distinct CDR3 sequences, 4% to 5.5% of which appear only once. Sequences were derived from PBMCs, sampled 15 days after the yellow fever booster vaccination. The source is a young man who received the YFV17D yellow fever vaccine.

This rearrangement joins TRBV20-1 to TRBJ1-3, with TRBD1 identical over 7 bases. The CDR3 runs to 12 residues. The germline gives CDR1 DFQATT, CDR2 SNEGSKA (reference sequence). Trimming cost V 4 bases and J 6 bases; bases outside gene matches: 3. In DNA, the CDR3 is TGCAGTGCTACAGGGGGAGAAAACACCATATATTTT. Its translation is CSATGGENTIYF.

This clonotype was counted between two and nine times. V usage is TRBV12-3 or TRBV12-4 and J usage is TRBJ1-6; D not resolved. Trimming stripped 7 bases from V and 10 bases from J, with 14 bases between. The CDR3 spans 13 residues. CDR3 DNA sequence: TGTGCCAGCAATTCCGTAGGCATCTCACCCCTCCACTTT. It yields the protein CASNSVGISPLHF.

V and J are TRBV15 and TRBJ2-1; D possibly corresponds to TRBD1 (6 bases). This CDR3 spans 14 amino acids. Trimming left V 0 bases short and J 9 bases short, with 12 bases between. Per germline, CDR1 LNHNV and CDR2 YYDKDF (reference sequence). CDR3 coding DNA: TGTGCCACCAGCAGAGATAGGGGGAGTGTTGAGCAGTTCTTC. Protein: CATSRDRGSVEQFF.

This clonotype has a count of ten or more. This sequence joins TRBV5-5 and TRBJ2-7; D not resolved. The V end was cut by 0 bases, the J end by 4 bases, with 14 bases between. The CDR3 is made up of 15 amino acids. CDR1 is SGHKS, CDR2 YYEKEE, per germline (reference sequence). Here the CDR3 reads CASSLVATGVYEQYF. The CDR3 nucleotides are TGTGCCAGCAGCTTGGTGGCCACTGGGGTTTACGAGCAGTACTTC.

This clonotype was observed a handful of times. The chain carries TRBV27 and TRBJ1-5, with TRBD1 as a possible D gene (5 bases). The CDR3 extends over 15 amino acids. CDR1 is MNHEY, CDR2 SMNVEV, per germline (reference sequence). V was clipped by 1 base and J by 0 bases, with 7 bases between them. The CDR3, as DNA: TGTGCCAGCAGTTTATGGGGGTATAGCAATCAGCCCCAGCATTTT. It specifies CASSLWGYSNQPQHF.

This clonotype was detected ten times or more. V usage is TRBV12-3 or TRBV12-4 and J usage is TRBJ1-1; D is perhaps TRBD1 (5 bases). V was cut by 4 bases and J by 0 bases, with 12 bases left in between. The CDR3 length is 15 residues. The CDR3, as DNA: TGTGCCAGCAGTTCCGGGGGGAGCATGAACACTGAAGCTTTCTTT. The encoded protein is CASSSGGSMNTEAFF.

This clonotype was recorded many times. The chain uses TRBV20-1 and TRBJ2-1; D may correspond to TRBD1 or TRBD2 (5 bases each). The CDR3 runs to 12 residues. The V gene lost 5 bases and the J gene lost 9 bases, with 14 bases spanning the gap. Germline lookup yields CDR1 DFQATT and CDR2 SNEGSKA (reference sequence). DNA of the CDR3: TGCAGTGCTTGGACGGGTGGGGGTGAGCAGTTCTTC. Translation: CSAWTGGGEQFF.

The genes are TRBV7-8 and TRBJ2-2; D call uncertain. Per the germline V gene, CDR1 is SGHVS and CDR2 is FQNEAQ. The CDR3 extends over 14 amino acids. Trimming left V 4 bases short and J 1 base short, with 7 bases between. The CDR3 reads CASSSTRNTGELFF. CDR3 nucleotides: TGTGCCAGCAGCTCCACGAGGAACACCGGGGAGCTGTTTTTT.